This T cell receptor (beta chain) was recorded in a study of blood T cell repertoires in COVID-19. Study-level information: COVID-19 samples from acute and convalescent phases originated in the United States, Italy and Spain. Sample material is recorded as cDNA or gDNA derived from T cells, B-cell-depleted T cells, or PBMCs.

The germline V gene has CDR1 MNHEY and CDR2 SMNVEV (reference sequence). V was pared by 7 bases and J by 6 bases, with 16 bases of the junction left unmatched. The CDR3 covers 18 residues. Authors' analysis steps: Amplification of reference gene primers was used by the study to estimate nucleated cell counts. Sequencing was performed with immunoSEQ multiplex PCR; in TCRdb, only in-frame clones are kept and a portion is missing. Clonal size and the V and J genes are those of that table, whereas D and trimming came from the DNA. The profile shows roughly 120,000 clones, around 83% of them singletons. Seattle researchers signed up patients amid active infection and tracked them longitudinally.

This TCR came from a woman of 80 years or more with COVID-19, enrolled during active disease. This chain connects TRBV27 to TRBJ2-1, with 12 bases fitting TRBD2. Sequencing was performed on peripheral blood. CDR3 DNA: TGTGCCAGCACCTCCGGGTCCCCGACTAGCGGGAGACCCAATGAGCAGTTCTTC. It codes for CASTSGSPTSGRPNEQFF.